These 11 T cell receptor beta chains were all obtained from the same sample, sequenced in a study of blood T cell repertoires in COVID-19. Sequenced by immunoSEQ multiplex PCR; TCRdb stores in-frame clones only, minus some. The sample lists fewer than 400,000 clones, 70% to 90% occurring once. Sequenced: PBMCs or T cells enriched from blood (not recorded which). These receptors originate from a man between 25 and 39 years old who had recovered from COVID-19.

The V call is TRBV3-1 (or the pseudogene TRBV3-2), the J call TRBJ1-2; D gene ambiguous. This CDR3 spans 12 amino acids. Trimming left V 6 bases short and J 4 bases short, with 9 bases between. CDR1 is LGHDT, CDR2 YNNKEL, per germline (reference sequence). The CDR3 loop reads CASRTAPYGYTF. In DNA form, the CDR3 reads TGTGCCAGCAGAACAGCACCCTATGGCTACACCTTC.

CDR3 sequence: CASSQAGGSYEQYF. CDR3 in DNA: TGCGCCAGCAGCCAAGCAGGGGGGTCCTACGAGCAGTACTTC. The gene calls are TRBV4-1 and TRBJ2-7, with a weak D call TRBD1 (7 bases). This CDR3 region has 14 residues. V was trimmed by 1 base and J by 1 base, leaving 8 bases between them. Germline CDR1 is MGHRA and CDR2 is YSYEKL.

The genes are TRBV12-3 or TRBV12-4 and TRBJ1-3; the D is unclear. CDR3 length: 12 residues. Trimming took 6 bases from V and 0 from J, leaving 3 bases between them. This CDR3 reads CASSFSGNTIYF. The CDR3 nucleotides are TGTGCCAGCAGCTTCTCTGGAAACACCATATATTTT.

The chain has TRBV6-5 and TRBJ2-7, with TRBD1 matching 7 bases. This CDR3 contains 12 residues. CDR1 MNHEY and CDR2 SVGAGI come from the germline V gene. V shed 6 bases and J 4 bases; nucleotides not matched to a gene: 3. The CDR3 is CASRAGGYEQYF. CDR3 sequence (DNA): TGTGCCAGCAGGGCAGGGGGTTACGAGCAGTACTTC.

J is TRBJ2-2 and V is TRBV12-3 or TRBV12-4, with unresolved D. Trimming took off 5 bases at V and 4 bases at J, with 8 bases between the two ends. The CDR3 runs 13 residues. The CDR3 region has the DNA TGTGCCAGCAGTCCTATGAGCACCGGGGAGCTGTTTTTT. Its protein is CASSPMSTGELFF.

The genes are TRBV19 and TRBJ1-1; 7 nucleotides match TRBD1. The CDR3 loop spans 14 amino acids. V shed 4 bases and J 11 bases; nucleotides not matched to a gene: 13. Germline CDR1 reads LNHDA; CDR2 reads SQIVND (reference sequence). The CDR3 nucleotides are TGTGCCAGTAGTAATGACAGGGATGCTTTAAGGGCTTTCTTT. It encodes CASSNDRDALRAFF.

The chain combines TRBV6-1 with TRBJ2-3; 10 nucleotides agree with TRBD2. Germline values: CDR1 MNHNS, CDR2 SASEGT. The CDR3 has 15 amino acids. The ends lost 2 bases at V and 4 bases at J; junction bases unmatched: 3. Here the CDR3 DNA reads TGTGCCAGCAGTGAAAAAGCGGGGGGGCCAGATACGCAGTATTTT. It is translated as CASSEKAGGPDTQYF.

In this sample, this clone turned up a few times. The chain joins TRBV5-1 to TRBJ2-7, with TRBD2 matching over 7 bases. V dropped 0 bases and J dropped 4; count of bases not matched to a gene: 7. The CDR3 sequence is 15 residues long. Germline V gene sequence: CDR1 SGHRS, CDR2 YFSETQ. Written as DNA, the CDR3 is TGCGCCAGCAGCTTGGAAGGGAGGGGAGGATACGAGCAGTACTTC. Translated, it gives CASSLEGRGGYEQYF.

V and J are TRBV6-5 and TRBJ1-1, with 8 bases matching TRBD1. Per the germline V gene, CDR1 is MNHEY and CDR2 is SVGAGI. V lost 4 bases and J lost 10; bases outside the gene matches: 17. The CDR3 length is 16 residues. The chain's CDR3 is CASSSLTGGATLAAFF. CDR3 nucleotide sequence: TGTGCCAGCAGTTCGCTAACAGGGGGTGCTACTTTAGCAGCTTTCTTT.

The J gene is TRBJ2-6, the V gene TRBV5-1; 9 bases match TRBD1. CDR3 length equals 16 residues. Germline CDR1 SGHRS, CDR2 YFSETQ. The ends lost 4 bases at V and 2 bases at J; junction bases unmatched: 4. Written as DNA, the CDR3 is TGCGCCAGCAGCGGCGGACAGGGGCCTGGGGCCAACGTCCTGACTTTC. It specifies CASSGGQGPGANVLTF.

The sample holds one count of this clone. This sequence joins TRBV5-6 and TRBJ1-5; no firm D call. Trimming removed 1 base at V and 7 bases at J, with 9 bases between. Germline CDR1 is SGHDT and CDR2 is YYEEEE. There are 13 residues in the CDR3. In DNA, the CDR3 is TGTGCCAGCAGCTTGTCGGGGATCCAGCCCCAGCATTTT. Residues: CASSLSGIQPQHF.